This is a list of T cell receptor beta chains from one sample in a study of T-cell memory formation after mild COVID-19. TCRdb redid the calling of the 5' RACE reads with MiXCR, one entry per CDR3 protein. The sample carries about 260,000 distinct CDR3 sequences, less than 9.5% recorded once. Sequencing was performed on PBMCs or a T cell subset sorted from them (not recorded which). The origin of the receptors is a man between 18 and 35 years old who had mild COVID-19 (a few samples of this study predate the infection). Cell type and time point are not known. CDR3s include the opening cysteine and the closing phenylalanine or tryptophan. A D gene is named only where the DNA matches it firmly. Some rows have no size entry. The others give once, few or many, or a class for an expanded clone.

cdr3_length: 14; d_call: NA; v_call: TRBV12-3/TRBV12-4; clone_size: NA; j_call: TRBJ1-1; cdr3_nt: TGTGCCAGCAGTCTGCAGGGGATTAACACTGAAGCTTTCTTT; cdr3_aa: CASSLQGINTEAFF
cdr3_length: 15; d_call: NA; v_call: TRBV7-2; clone_size: few; j_call: TRBJ1-5; cdr3_nt: TGTGCCAGCAGCTTTTCCGGGGGCGGAAATCAGCCCCAGCATTTT; cdr3_aa: CASSFSGGGNQPQHF
cdr3_length: 19; d_call: TRBD2; v_call: TRBV12-3/TRBV12-4; clone_size: few; j_call: TRBJ2-1; cdr3_nt: TGTGCCAGCAGCCCAGGGACTAGCGGGGGGGCCATTTCCTACAATGAGCAGTTCTTC; cdr3_aa: CASSPGTSGGAISYNEQFF
cdr3_length: 14; d_call: NA; v_call: TRBV18; clone_size: NA; j_call: TRBJ1-2; cdr3_nt: TGTGCCAGCTCACCCGGGGACGGAGACTGGGGCTACACCTTC; cdr3_aa: CASSPGDGDWGYTF
cdr3_length: 10; d_call: NA; v_call: TRBV2; clone_size: many; j_call: TRBJ1-1; cdr3_nt: TGTGCCAGCAGTTACACTGAAGCTTTCTTT; cdr3_aa: CASSYTEAFF
cdr3_length: 13; d_call: TRBD2; v_call: TRBV5-1; clone_size: many; j_call: TRBJ2-1; cdr3_nt: TGCGCCAGCAGCTTGGAACAGCGGGGGCGGGGGTTCTTC; cdr3_aa: CASSLEQRGRGFF
cdr3_length: 13; d_call: NA; v_call: TRBV28; clone_size: few; j_call: TRBJ1-5; cdr3_nt: TGTGCCAGCGGAGAGTATAGCAATCAGCCCCAGCATTTT; cdr3_aa: CASGEYSNQPQHF
cdr3_length: 15; d_call: NA; v_call: TRBV5-1; clone_size: few; j_call: TRBJ1-5; cdr3_nt: TGCGCCAGCAGCTTGTTGCCAGGCCCAGAACAGCCCCAGCATTTT; cdr3_aa: CASSLLPGPEQPQHF
cdr3_length: 14; d_call: NA; v_call: TRBV10-2; clone_size: many; j_call: TRBJ2-2; cdr3_nt: TGCGCCAGCGTCGGGAGAGACGGCACCGGGGAGCTGTTTTTT; cdr3_aa: CASVGRDGTGELFF
cdr3_length: 17; d_call: NA; v_call: TRBV24-1; clone_size: once; j_call: TRBJ2-6; cdr3_nt: TGTGCCACCAGTGCTGCCCCTGGGGGGTCTGGGGCCAACGTCCTGACTTTC; cdr3_aa: CATSAAPGGSGANVLTF
cdr3_length: 13; d_call: TRBD1; v_call: TRBV6-5; clone_size: NA; j_call: TRBJ1-2; cdr3_nt: TGTGCCAGCAGAACAGGGGCGCCTGCCGGCTACACCTTC; cdr3_aa: CASRTGAPAGYTF
cdr3_length: 15; d_call: TRBD2; v_call: TRBV11-2; clone_size: NA; j_call: TRBJ2-6; cdr3_nt: TGTGCCAGCGGGAGGGCCTCCTCTGGGGCCAACGTCCTGACTTTC; cdr3_aa: CASGRASSGANVLTF
cdr3_length: 12; d_call: NA; v_call: TRBV10-3; clone_size: few; j_call: TRBJ1-1; cdr3_nt: TGTGCCATCAGTGATGGACACACTGAAGCTTTCTTT; cdr3_aa: CAISDGHTEAFF
cdr3_length: 14; d_call: NA; v_call: TRBV3-1; clone_size: NA; j_call: TRBJ2-7; cdr3_nt: TGTGCCAGCAGCCAAGATTGGGGCACCTACGAGCAGTACTTC; cdr3_aa: CASSQDWGTYEQYF
cdr3_length: 13; d_call: TRBD1; v_call: TRBV12-3/TRBV12-4; clone_size: many; j_call: TRBJ2-7; cdr3_nt: TGTGCCAGCAGCCGGGACAGGGTTTCCGAGCAGTACTTC; cdr3_aa: CASSRDRVSEQYF
cdr3_length: 15; d_call: TRBD1; v_call: TRBV4-3; clone_size: many; j_call: TRBJ2-1; cdr3_nt: TGCGCCAGCAGCCAAGAGGGACAGGGGTGGGATGAGCAGTTCTTC; cdr3_aa: CASSQEGQGWDEQFF
cdr3_length: 14; d_call: TRBD1; v_call: TRBV7-9; clone_size: NA; j_call: TRBJ1-1; cdr3_nt: TGTGCCAGCAGCTTTTCGGGACAGGGGACTGAAGCTTTCTTT; cdr3_aa: CASSFSGQGTEAFF
cdr3_length: 13; d_call: NA; v_call: TRBV20-1; clone_size: few; j_call: TRBJ2-2; cdr3_nt: TGCAGTGCTAGTCCGGGAAACACCGGGGAGCTGTTTTTT; cdr3_aa: CSASPGNTGELFF
cdr3_length: 16; d_call: TRBD2; v_call: TRBV9; clone_size: few; j_call: TRBJ2-1; cdr3_nt: TGTGCCAGCAGCAGGGAAGGGACTAGCTCCTACAATGAGCAGTTCTTC; cdr3_aa: CASSREGTSSYNEQFF
cdr3_length: 14; d_call: NA; v_call: TRBV27; clone_size: few; j_call: TRBJ2-1; cdr3_nt: TGTGCCAGCAGTTTAGGCGGGGAGTTCAATGAGCAGTTCTTC; cdr3_aa: CASSLGGEFNEQFF
cdr3_length: 14; d_call: NA; v_call: TRBV5-1; clone_size: NA; j_call: TRBJ2-3; cdr3_nt: TGCGCCAGCAGCTTAGGGGAGATGACAGATACGCAGTATTTT; cdr3_aa: CASSLGEMTDTQYF
cdr3_length: 15; d_call: NA; v_call: TRBV11-2; clone_size: NA; j_call: TRBJ1-1; cdr3_nt: TGTGCCAGCAGCGCGGGTCACAGGCGTCTCCAGGGAGCTTTCTTT; cdr3_aa: CASSAGHRRLQGAFF
cdr3_length: 15; d_call: NA; v_call: TRBV12-3/TRBV12-4; clone_size: many; j_call: TRBJ2-4; cdr3_nt: TGTGCCAGCAGTTTACGGGGGAAGGGGAGAAACATTCAGTACTTC; cdr3_aa: CASSLRGKGRNIQYF
cdr3_length: 14; d_call: TRBD2; v_call: TRBV20-1; clone_size: few; j_call: TRBJ2-1; cdr3_nt: TGCAGTGCACAGCGGGGCCCGTCCGGTTTTGAGCAGTTCTTC; cdr3_aa: CSAQRGPSGFEQFF
cdr3_length: 15; d_call: NA; v_call: TRBV4-1; clone_size: few; j_call: TRBJ2-7; cdr3_nt: TGCGCCAGCAGCCAAGATCAGGCAGATGGCTACGAGCAGTACTTC; cdr3_aa: CASSQDQADGYEQYF
cdr3_length: 13; d_call: NA; v_call: TRBV5-1; clone_size: many; j_call: TRBJ1-1; cdr3_nt: TGCGCCAGCAGTCCGGACGGGAACACTGAAGCTTTCTTT; cdr3_aa: CASSPDGNTEAFF
cdr3_length: 14; d_call: NA; v_call: TRBV5-1; clone_size: NA; j_call: TRBJ1-1; cdr3_nt: TGCGCCAGCAGCCTCAGCGGGGCCCTGGGTGAAGCTTTCTTT; cdr3_aa: CASSLSGALGEAFF
cdr3_length: 12; d_call: NA; v_call: TRBV5-1; clone_size: few; j_call: TRBJ2-7; cdr3_nt: TGCGCCAGCAGCATGCTCATGGGCGAGCAGTACTTC; cdr3_aa: CASSMLMGEQYF
cdr3_length: 13; d_call: NA; v_call: TRBV27; clone_size: NA; j_call: TRBJ1-2; cdr3_nt: TGTGCCAGCAGTAAATTGGGGGCCTGGGGCTACACCTTC; cdr3_aa: CASSKLGAWGYTF
cdr3_length: 13; d_call: TRBD2; v_call: TRBV14; clone_size: NA; j_call: TRBJ2-3; cdr3_nt: TGTGCCAGCAGCCCGGTCTCCAGGACTAGTACGTATTTT; cdr3_aa: CASSPVSRTSTYF
cdr3_length: 13; d_call: NA; v_call: TRBV19; clone_size: few; j_call: TRBJ1-5; cdr3_nt: TGTGCCAGTAGTATGGGTGTGGATCAGCCCCAGCATTTT; cdr3_aa: CASSMGVDQPQHF
cdr3_length: 11; d_call: NA; v_call: TRBV12-3/TRBV12-4; clone_size: NA; j_call: TRBJ1-2; cdr3_nt: TGTGCCAGCAGGTCAGGGGTTGGCTACACCTTC; cdr3_aa: CASRSGVGYTF
cdr3_length: 15; d_call: NA; v_call: TRBV7-9; clone_size: many; j_call: TRBJ2-3; cdr3_nt: TGTGCCAGCAGCTTAGGTGGGACAAGGGGAGATACGCAGTATTTT; cdr3_aa: CASSLGGTRGDTQYF
cdr3_length: 13; d_call: TRBD1; v_call: TRBV28; clone_size: NA; j_call: TRBJ1-5; cdr3_nt: TGTGCCAGCAGTAAACAGGGGTGGCAGCCCCAGCATTTT; cdr3_aa: CASSKQGWQPQHF
cdr3_length: 16; d_call: TRBD2; v_call: TRBV24-1; clone_size: NA; j_call: TRBJ2-5; cdr3_nt: TGTGCCACCAGTGATTTACCTAGCGGGGGGGCTGAGACCCAGTACTTC; cdr3_aa: CATSDLPSGGAETQYF
cdr3_length: 13; d_call: NA; v_call: TRBV7-2; clone_size: many; j_call: TRBJ2-3; cdr3_nt: TGTGCCAGCAGCTTTCCAGGGGTAGATACGCAGTATTTT; cdr3_aa: CASSFPGVDTQYF
cdr3_length: 16; d_call: NA; v_call: TRBV11-2; clone_size: few; j_call: TRBJ2-1; cdr3_nt: TGTGCCAGCAGCCAAGGCAGAGGGGGGGGCCGAATTGAGCAGTTCTTC; cdr3_aa: CASSQGRGGGRIEQFF
cdr3_length: 15; d_call: TRBD1; v_call: TRBV5-1; clone_size: NA; j_call: TRBJ1-1; cdr3_nt: TGCGCCAGCAGCTTTAGCCCAGGGGGCGGCACTGAAGCTTTCTTT; cdr3_aa: CASSFSPGGGTEAFF
cdr3_length: 11; d_call: NA; v_call: TRBV20-1; clone_size: many; j_call: TRBJ2-7; cdr3_nt: TGCAGTGTCTCAGGGAACTACGAGCAGTACTTC; cdr3_aa: CSVSGNYEQYF
cdr3_length: 14; d_call: TRBD1; v_call: TRBV5-4; clone_size: NA; j_call: TRBJ1-1; cdr3_nt: TGTGCCAGCAGCTCAGGGGGCGAACCTGCTGAAGCTTTCTTT; cdr3_aa: CASSSGGEPAEAFF
cdr3_length: 14; d_call: NA; v_call: TRBV20-1; clone_size: few; j_call: TRBJ2-3; cdr3_nt: TGCAGTGCTAGAGACTCTCGCGGTTCGGATACGCAGTATTTT; cdr3_aa: CSARDSRGSDTQYF